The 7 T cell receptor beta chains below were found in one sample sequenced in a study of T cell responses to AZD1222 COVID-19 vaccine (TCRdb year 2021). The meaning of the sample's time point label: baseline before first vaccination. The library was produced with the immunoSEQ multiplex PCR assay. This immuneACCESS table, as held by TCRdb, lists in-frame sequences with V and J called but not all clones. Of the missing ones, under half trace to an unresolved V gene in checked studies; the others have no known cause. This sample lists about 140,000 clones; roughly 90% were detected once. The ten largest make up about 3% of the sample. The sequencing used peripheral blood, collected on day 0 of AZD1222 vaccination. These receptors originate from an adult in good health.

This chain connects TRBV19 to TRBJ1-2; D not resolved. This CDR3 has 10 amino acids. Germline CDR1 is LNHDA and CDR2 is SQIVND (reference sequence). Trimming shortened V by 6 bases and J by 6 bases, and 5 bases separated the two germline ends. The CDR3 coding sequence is TGTGCCAGTAGGCTCGATGGCTACACCTTC. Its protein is CASRLDGYTF.

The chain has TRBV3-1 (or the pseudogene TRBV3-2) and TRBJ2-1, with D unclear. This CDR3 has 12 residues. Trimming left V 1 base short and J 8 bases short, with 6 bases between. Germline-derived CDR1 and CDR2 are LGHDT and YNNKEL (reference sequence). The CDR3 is CASSQVSHEQFF. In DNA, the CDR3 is TGTGCCAGCAGCCAAGTTAGCCATGAGCAGTTCTTC.

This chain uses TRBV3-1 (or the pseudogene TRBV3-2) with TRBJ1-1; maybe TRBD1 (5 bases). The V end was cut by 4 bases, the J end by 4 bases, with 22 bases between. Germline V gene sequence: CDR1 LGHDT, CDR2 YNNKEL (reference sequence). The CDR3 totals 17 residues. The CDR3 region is CASSRGTARIEGTEAFF. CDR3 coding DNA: TGTGCCAGCAGCCGCGGGACCGCACGGATAGAGGGCACTGAAGCTTTCTTT.

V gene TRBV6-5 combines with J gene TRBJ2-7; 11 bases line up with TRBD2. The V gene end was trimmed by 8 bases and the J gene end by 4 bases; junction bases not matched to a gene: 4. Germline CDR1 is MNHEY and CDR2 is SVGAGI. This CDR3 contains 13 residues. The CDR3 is CASGGLADYEQYF. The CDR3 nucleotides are TGTGCCAGCGGGGGACTAGCGGATTACGAGCAGTACTTC.

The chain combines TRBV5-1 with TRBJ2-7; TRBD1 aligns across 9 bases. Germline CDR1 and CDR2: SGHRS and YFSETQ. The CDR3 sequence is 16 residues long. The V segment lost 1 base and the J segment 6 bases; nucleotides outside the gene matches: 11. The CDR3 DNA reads TGCGCCAGCAGCTTGAATTCGGGACAGGGTGCTTCCGAGCAGTACTTC. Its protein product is CASSLNSGQGASEQYF.

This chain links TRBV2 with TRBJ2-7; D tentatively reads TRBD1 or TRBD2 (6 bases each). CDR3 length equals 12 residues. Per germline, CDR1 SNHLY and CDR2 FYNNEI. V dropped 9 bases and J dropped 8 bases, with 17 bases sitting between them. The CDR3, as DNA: TGTGCCAGTAGGGGGGCAGGGACCAAGCAGTACTTC. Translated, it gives CASRGAGTKQYF.

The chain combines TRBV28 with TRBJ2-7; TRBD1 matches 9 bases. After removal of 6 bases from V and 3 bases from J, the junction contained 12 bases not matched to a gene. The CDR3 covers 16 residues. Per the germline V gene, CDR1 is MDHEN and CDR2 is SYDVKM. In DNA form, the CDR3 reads TGTGCCAGCAGCCTTGACCCGGGACAGGGTGTCTACGAGCAGTACTTC. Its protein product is CASSLDPGQGVYEQYF.